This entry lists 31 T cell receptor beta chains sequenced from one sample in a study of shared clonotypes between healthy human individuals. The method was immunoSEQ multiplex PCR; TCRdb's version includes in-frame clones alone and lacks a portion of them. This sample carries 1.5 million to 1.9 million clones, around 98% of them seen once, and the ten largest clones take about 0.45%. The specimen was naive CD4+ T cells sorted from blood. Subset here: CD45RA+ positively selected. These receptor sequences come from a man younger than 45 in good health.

CDR3 residues: CASRETSGSSYNEQFF. The CDR3 DNA sequence: TGTGCCAGCAGGGAAACTAGCGGTAGCTCCTACAATGAGCAGTTCTTC. The chain uses TRBV2 and TRBJ2-1; TRBD2 matches at 8 bases. The CDR3 extends over 16 amino acids. V was clipped by 6 bases and J by 0 bases; unmatched bases: 7. The germline V gene encodes CDR1 SNHLY and CDR2 FYNNEI.

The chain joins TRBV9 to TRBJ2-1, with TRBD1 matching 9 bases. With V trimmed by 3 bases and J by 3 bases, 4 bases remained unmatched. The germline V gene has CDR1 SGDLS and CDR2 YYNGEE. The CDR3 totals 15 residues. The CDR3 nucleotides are TGTGCCAGCAGCGCCGGGACAGGGCTCTACAATGAGCAGTTCTTC. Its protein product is CASSAGTGLYNEQFF.

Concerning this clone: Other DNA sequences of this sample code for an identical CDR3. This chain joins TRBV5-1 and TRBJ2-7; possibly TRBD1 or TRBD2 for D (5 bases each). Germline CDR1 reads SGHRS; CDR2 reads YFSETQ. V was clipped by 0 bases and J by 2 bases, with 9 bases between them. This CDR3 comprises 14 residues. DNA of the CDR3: TGCGCCAGCAGCTTGGAAACGGGACCCTACGAGCAGTACTTC. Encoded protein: CASSLETGPYEQYF.

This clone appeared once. This CDR3 is CSARIGTGTFAKNIQYF. The CDR3 nucleotides are TGCAGCGCTCGAATTGGGACAGGGACTTTCGCCAAAAACATTCAGTACTTC. This chain joins TRBV29-1 and TRBJ2-4; 9 bases are shared with TRBD1. Germline CDR1 and CDR2: SQVTM and ANQGSEA. CDR3 length: 17 residues. The ends lost 7 bases at V and 1 base at J; junction bases unmatched: 14. Looking up the rest from reference TRBV29-1 and TRBJ2-4 gives the full variable domain: SAVISQKPSRDICQRGTSLTIQCQVDSQVTMMFWYRQQPGQSLTLIATANQGSEATYESGFVIDKFPISRPNLTFSTLTVSNMSPEDSSIYLCSARIGTGTFAKNIQYFGAGTRLSVL.

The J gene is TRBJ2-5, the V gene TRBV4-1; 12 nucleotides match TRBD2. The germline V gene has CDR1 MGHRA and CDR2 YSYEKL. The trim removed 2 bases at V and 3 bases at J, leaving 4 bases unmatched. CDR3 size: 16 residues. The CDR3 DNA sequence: TGCGCCAGCAGCCAACTAGCGGGAGGGCCCAAAGAGACCCAGTACTTC. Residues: CASSQLAGGPKETQYF.

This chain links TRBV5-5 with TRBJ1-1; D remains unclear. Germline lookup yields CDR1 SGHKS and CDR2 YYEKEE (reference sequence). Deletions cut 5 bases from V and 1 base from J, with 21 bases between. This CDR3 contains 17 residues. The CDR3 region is CASSQTRSTWGNTEAFF. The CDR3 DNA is TGTGCCAGCAGTCAAACTCGATCTACATGGGGGAACACTGAAGCTTTCTTT.

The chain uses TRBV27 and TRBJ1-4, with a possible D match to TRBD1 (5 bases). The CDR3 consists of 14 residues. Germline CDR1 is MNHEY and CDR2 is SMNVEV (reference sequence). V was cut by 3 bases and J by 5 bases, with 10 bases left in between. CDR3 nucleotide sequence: TGTGCCAGCAGTTTCAACGGGGCCAATGAAAAACTGTTTTTT. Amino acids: CASSFNGANEKLFF.

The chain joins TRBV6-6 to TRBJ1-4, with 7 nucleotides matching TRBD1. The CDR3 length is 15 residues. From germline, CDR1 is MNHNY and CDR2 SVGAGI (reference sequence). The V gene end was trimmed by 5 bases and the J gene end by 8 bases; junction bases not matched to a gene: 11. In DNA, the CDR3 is TGTGCCAGCAGTGGAAGGACAGGCCGGGGGGAAAAACTGTTTTTT. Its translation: CASSGRTGRGEKLFF.

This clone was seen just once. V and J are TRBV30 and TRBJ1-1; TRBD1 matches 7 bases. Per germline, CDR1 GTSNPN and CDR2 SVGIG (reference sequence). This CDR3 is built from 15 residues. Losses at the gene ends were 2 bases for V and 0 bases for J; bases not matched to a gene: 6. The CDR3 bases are TGTGCCTGGAGTACCAAAGGGACAGTGAACACTGAAGCTTTCTTT. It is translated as CAWSTKGTVNTEAFF.

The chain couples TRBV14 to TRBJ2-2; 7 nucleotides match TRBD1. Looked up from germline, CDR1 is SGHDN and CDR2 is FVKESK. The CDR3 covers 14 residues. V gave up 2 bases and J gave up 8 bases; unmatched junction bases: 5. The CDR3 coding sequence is TGTGCCAGCAGCCAACGGGACAGACGTGGGGAGCTGTTTTTT. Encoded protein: CASSQRDRRGELFF.

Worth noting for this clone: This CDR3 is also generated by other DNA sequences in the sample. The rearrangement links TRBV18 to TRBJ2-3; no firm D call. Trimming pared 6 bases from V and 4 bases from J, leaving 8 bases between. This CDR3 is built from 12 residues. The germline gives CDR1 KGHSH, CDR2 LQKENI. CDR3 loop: CASSPGSDTQYF. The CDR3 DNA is TGTGCCAGCTCCCCCGGGTCAGATACGCAGTATTTT.

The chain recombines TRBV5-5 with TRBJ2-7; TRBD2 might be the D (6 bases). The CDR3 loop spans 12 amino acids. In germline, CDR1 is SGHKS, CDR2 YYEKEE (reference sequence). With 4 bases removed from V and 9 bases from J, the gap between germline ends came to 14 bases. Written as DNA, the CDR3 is TGTGCCAGCAGCCCCGGGACTGAGACGCAGTACTTC. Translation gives CASSPGTETQYF.

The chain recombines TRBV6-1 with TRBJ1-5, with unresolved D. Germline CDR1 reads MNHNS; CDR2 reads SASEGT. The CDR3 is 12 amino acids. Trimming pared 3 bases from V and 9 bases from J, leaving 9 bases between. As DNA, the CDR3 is TGTGCCAGCAGTGACTCTATTCGGCCCCAGCATTTT. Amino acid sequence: CASSDSIRPQHF.

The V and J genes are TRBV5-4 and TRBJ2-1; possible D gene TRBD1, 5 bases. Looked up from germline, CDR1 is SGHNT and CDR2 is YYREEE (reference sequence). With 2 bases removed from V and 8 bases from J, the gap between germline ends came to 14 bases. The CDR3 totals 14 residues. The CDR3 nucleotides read TGTGCCAGCAGCTTTCAGGGAAGGGTGGATGAGCAGTTCTTC. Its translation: CASSFQGRVDEQFF.

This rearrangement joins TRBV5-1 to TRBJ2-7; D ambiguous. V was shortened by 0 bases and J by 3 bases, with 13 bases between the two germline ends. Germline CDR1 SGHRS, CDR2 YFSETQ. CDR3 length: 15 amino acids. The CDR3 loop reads CASSLALPGVYEQYF. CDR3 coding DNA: TGCGCCAGCAGCTTGGCCCTCCCTGGGGTCTACGAGCAGTACTTC.

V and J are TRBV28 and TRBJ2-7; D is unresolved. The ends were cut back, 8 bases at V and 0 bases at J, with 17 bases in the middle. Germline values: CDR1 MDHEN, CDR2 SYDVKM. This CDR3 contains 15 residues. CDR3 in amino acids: CASGMELALSYEQYF. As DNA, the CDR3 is TGTGCCAGCGGAATGGAATTGGCACTCTCCTACGAGCAGTACTTC.

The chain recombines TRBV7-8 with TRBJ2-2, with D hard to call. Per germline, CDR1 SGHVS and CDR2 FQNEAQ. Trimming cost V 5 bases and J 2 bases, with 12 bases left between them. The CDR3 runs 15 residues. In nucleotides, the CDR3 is TGTGCCAGCAGCAAACACAGAGTTAACACCGGGGAGCTGTTTTTT. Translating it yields CASSKHRVNTGELFF.

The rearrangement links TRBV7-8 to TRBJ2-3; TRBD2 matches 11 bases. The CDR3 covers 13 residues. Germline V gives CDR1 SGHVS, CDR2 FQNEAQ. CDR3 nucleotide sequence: TGTGGATGCGGGCTAGCGGGAGGTGATACGCAGTATTTT. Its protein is CGCGLAGGDTQYF.

In nucleotides, the CDR3 is TGTGCCAGCAGTTTCGGAGGACAGGCCTTCTCTGGAAACACCATATATTTT. Translated: CASSFGGQAFSGNTIYF. V gene TRBV28 combines with J gene TRBJ1-3; 7 bases map to TRBD1. Germline V CDR1 and CDR2: MDHEN, SYDVKM. CDR3 length: 17 residues. V lost 3 bases and J lost 0; bases outside the gene matches: 8.

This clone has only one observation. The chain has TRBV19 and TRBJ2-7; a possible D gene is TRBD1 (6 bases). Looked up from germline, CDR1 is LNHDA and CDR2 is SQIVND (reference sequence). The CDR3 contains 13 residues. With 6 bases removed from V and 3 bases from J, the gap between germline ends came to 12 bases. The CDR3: CASSGTGRYEQYF. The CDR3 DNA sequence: TGTGCCAGTAGCGGTACAGGGCGCTACGAGCAGTACTTC.

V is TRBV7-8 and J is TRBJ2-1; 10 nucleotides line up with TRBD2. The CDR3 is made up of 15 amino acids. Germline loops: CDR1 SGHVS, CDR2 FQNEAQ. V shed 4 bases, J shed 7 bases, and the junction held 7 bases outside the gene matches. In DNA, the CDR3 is TGTGCCAGCAGCTCGAGTAGCGGGGGGTGGAATGAGCAGTTCTTC. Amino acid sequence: CASSSSSGGWNEQFF.

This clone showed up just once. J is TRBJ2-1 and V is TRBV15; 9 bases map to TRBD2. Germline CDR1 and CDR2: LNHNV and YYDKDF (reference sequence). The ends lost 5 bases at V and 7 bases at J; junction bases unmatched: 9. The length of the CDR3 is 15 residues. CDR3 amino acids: CATSAWAGGQNEQFF. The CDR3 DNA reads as TGTGCCACCAGCGCCTGGGCGGGAGGGCAAAATGAGCAGTTCTTC.

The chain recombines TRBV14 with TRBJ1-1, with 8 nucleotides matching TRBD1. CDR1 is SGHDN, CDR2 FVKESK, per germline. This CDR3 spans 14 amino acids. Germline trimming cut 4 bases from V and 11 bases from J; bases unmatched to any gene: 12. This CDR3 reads CASSPRAGGVYAFF. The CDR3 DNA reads TGTGCCAGCAGCCCCAGGGCAGGGGGCGTATATGCTTTCTTT.

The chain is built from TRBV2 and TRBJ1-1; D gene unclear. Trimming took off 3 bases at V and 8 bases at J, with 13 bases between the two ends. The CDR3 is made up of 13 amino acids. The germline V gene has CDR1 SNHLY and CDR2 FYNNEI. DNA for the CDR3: TGTGCCAGCAGTGAGGACCCGTCGCCAGAAGCTTTCTTT. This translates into CASSEDPSPEAFF. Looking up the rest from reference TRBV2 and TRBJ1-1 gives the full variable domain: EPEVTQTPSHQVTQMGQEVILRCVPISNHLYFYWYRQILGQKVEFLVSFYNNEISEKSEIFDDQFSVERPDGSNFTLKIRSTKLEDSAMYFCASSEDPSPEAFFGQGTRLTVV.

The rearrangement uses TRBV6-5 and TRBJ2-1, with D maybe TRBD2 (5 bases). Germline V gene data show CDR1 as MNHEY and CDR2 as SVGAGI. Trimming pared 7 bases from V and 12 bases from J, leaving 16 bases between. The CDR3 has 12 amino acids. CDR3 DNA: TGTGCCAGCAAATCTGACGCCGGGGTGCAGTTCTTC. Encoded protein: CASKSDAGVQFF.

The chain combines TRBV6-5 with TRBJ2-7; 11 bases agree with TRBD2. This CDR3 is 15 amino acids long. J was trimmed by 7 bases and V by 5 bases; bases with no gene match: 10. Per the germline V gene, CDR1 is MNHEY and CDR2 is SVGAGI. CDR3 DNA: TGTGCCAGCAGTACCAAACTAGCGGGAGTTGCGGAGCAGTACTTC. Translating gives CASSTKLAGVAEQYF.

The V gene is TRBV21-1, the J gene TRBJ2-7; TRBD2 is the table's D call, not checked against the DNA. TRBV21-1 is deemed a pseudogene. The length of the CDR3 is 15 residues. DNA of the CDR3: TGTGCCAGCGGCCTTAGAATAGCGGGAGGCAACGAGCAGTACTTC. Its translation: CASGLRIAGGNEQYF.

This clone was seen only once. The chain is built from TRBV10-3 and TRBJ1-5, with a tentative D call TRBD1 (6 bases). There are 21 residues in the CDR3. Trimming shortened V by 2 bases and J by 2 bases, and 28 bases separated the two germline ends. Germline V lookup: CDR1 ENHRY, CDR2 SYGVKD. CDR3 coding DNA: TGTGCCATCAGTGAGATAGGGATGACTCAGGGGAAAGGTGCGGGCAATCAGCCCCAGCATTTT. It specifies CAISEIGMTQGKGAGNQPQHF.

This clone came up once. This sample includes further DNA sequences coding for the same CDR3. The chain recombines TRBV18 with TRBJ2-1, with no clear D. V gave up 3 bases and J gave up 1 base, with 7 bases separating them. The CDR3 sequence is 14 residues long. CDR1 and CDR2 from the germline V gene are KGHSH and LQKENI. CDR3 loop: CASSPSVSYNEQFF. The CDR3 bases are TGTGCCAGCTCACCGTCAGTTTCCTACAATGAGCAGTTCTTC.

CDR3 sequence reads: CASSLAHSNWYNEQFF. CDR3 DNA sequence: TGTGCCAGCAGCTTGGCTCACAGCAATTGGTACAATGAGCAGTTCTTC. This chain links TRBV5-8 with TRBJ2-1; D gene ambiguous. The CDR3 runs to 16 residues. V was clipped by 0 bases and J by 4 bases, with 14 bases between them. Germline CDR1 reads SGHTS; CDR2 reads YDEGEE.

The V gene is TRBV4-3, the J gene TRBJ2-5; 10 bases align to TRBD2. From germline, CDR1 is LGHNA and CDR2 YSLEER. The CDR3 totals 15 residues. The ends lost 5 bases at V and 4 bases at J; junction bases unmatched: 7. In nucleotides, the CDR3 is TGCGCCAGCAGCTCAGAATGGACTAGCGGAGAGACCCAGTACTTC. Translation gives CASSSEWTSGETQYF.